This T cell receptor beta chain is from a study of shared clonotypes between healthy human individuals. Only in-frame clones appear in the TCRdb table, and some are missing; sequencing was by immunoSEQ multiplex PCR. The data hold about 2.1 million clones, with 93% observed a single time. Terminally differentiated effector memory CD45RA+ cells were excluded by CCR7 positive selection of CD45RO-negative cells. Donors included only healthy HIV-negative adults lacking recent acute infections or vaccinations. Adult Caucasians living in Nashville, Tennessee made up all of the donors. CDR3 size: 15 residues. Germline CDR1 and CDR2: MNHNS and SASEGT. Trimming removed 4 bases from V and 10 bases from J; junction bases left unmatched: 9.

Source material: naive CD8+ T cells from PBMCs. The V and J genes are TRBV6-1 and TRBJ2-1, with TRBD2 matching over 11 bases. This sequence originates from a man between 18 and 35 years old in good health. Some clones in this sample may be carry-over from other donors' samples. CDR3 protein: CASSVRTSGSREQFF. The CDR3 DNA sequence: TGTGCCAGCAGTGTCCGAACTAGCGGGAGTCGCGAGCAGTTCTTC.